A selection of T cell receptor beta chains follows, all from one sample in a study of shared clonotypes between healthy human individuals. Measured with immunoSEQ multiplex PCR; TCRdb has only the in-frame clones, and not every one. The sample yields some 470,000 clones, over 60% seen once. Sequencing input: PBMCs. The receptor set was obtained from a woman in her 40s in good health. Some clones in this sample may be carry-over from other donors' samples. Both conserved end residues are part of each CDR3. A D gene is named only where the DNA matches it firmly. The listing skips clone size in some rows; elsewhere it reads once, few, many or a size class.

d_gene: .; j_gene: TRBJ2-7; v_gene: TRBV7-2; abundance: .; CDR3nt: TGTGCCAGCAGCTCCCGCGGCAGCCCTAGCGTCGACGAGCAGTACTTC; CDR3aa: CASSSRGSPSVDEQYF
d_gene: .; j_gene: TRBJ2-3; v_gene: TRBV4-3; abundance: few; CDR3nt: TGCGCCAGCAGCCAAGGTAGTTCGGGACAATCCACAGATACGCAGTATTTT; CDR3aa: CASSQGSSGQSTDTQYF
d_gene: .; j_gene: TRBJ2-1; v_gene: TRBV7-7; abundance: .; CDR3nt: TGTGCTAGCAGCTTAGAGGGTGGGGGTGAGCAGTTCTTC; CDR3aa: CASSLEGGGEQFF
d_gene: .; j_gene: TRBJ1-2; v_gene: TRBV6-5; abundance: .; CDR3nt: TGTGCCAGCAGTTCTGAGGGGTTATGGTATGGCTACACCTTC; CDR3aa: CASSSEGLWYGYTF
d_gene: .; j_gene: TRBJ1-1; v_gene: TRBV11-3; abundance: .; CDR3nt: TGTGCCAGCAGCCTTGCAGGGGAGAACACTGAAGCTTTCTTT; CDR3aa: CASSLAGENTEAFF
d_gene: .; j_gene: TRBJ2-2; v_gene: TRBV28; abundance: .; CDR3nt: TGTGCCAGCAGTTTATTCCAAATCGGTTCTACCGGGGAGCTGTTTTTT; CDR3aa: CASSLFQIGSTGELFF
d_gene: .; j_gene: TRBJ1-4; v_gene: TRBV4-3; abundance: .; CDR3nt: TGCGCCAGCAGCCTGGTTGACTCGGACTATGAAAAACTGTTTTTT; CDR3aa: CASSLVDSDYEKLFF
d_gene: .; j_gene: TRBJ2-2; v_gene: TRBV4-3; abundance: .; CDR3nt: TGCGCCAGCAGCCAAGGGACCCGGCAGAACACCGGGGAGCTGTTTTTT; CDR3aa: CASSQGTRQNTGELFF
d_gene: .; j_gene: TRBJ2-1; v_gene: TRBV7-2; abundance: once; CDR3nt: TGTGCCAGCAGCTTCGGTGGGGGGATTCAAATCAATGAGCAGTTCTTC; CDR3aa: CASSFGGGIQINEQFF
d_gene: .; j_gene: TRBJ1-3; v_gene: TRBV28; abundance: .; CDR3nt: TGTGCCAGCATCACGTACAGGTCTGGAAACACCATATATTTT; CDR3aa: CASITYRSGNTIYF
d_gene: .; j_gene: TRBJ2-7; v_gene: TRBV28; abundance: .; CDR3nt: TGTGCCAGCAGTTTATTGGAGGGGCTCGAGCAGTACTTC; CDR3aa: CASSLLEGLEQYF
d_gene: .; j_gene: TRBJ1-2; v_gene: TRBV18; abundance: .; CDR3nt: TGTGCCAGCTCACCGAGTCAGACGGCCTATGGCTACACCTTC; CDR3aa: CASSPSQTAYGYTF
d_gene: TRBD2; j_gene: TRBJ2-7; v_gene: TRBV28; abundance: .; CDR3nt: TGTGCCAGCAGTCCCCCCGGGGGGGGCTTCTACGAGCAGTACTTC; CDR3aa: CASSPPGGGFYEQYF
d_gene: TRBD2; j_gene: TRBJ2-1; v_gene: TRBV11-2; abundance: .; CDR3nt: TGTGCCGGCAGCCGCCCTAGCGGGAGCTCCTACAATGAGCAGTTCTTC; CDR3aa: CAGSRPSGSSYNEQFF
d_gene: .; j_gene: TRBJ2-3; v_gene: TRBV7-9; abundance: .; CDR3nt: TGTGCCAGCAGCTTAGCAGGGGTCGGAGATACGCAGTATTTT; CDR3aa: CASSLAGVGDTQYF
d_gene: TRBD1; j_gene: TRBJ1-1; v_gene: TRBV27; abundance: .; CDR3nt: TGTGCCAGCAGGTCTCAGGGGGCTCGGGATGCTTTCTTT; CDR3aa: CASRSQGARDAFF
d_gene: .; j_gene: TRBJ2-7; v_gene: TRBV6-1; abundance: .; CDR3nt: TGTGCCAGCAGTGAGGGGACATCAGGGTCAAGCGAGCAGTACTTC; CDR3aa: CASSEGTSGSSEQYF
d_gene: .; j_gene: TRBJ1-4; v_gene: TRBV7-8; abundance: once; CDR3nt: TGTGCCAGCAGCTTACTTCGGGGGCGGAATGAAAAACTGTTTTTT; CDR3aa: CASSLLRGRNEKLFF
d_gene: TRBD2; j_gene: TRBJ2-3; v_gene: TRBV18; abundance: .; CDR3nt: TGTGCCAGCTCACCACTTCGGACTAGCGGCACAGATACGCAGTATTTT; CDR3aa: CASSPLRTSGTDTQYF
d_gene: .; j_gene: TRBJ2-1; v_gene: TRBV27; abundance: .; CDR3nt: TGTGCCAGCACGACGATCCGGGACTCAAAATACAATGAGCAGTTCTTC; CDR3aa: CASTTIRDSKYNEQFF
d_gene: TRBD2; j_gene: TRBJ2-7; v_gene: TRBV5-6; abundance: .; CDR3nt: TGTGCCAGCAGCTTTGGGGGACTAGCGGGAGACGAGCAGTACTTC; CDR3aa: CASSFGGLAGDEQYF
d_gene: .; j_gene: TRBJ1-1; v_gene: TRBV4-2; abundance: few; CDR3nt: TGTGCCAGCAGCCCTTTGTCGGTTCGGGTCGGTGAAGCTTTCTTT; CDR3aa: CASSPLSVRVGEAFF
d_gene: .; j_gene: TRBJ2-7; v_gene: TRBV10-3; abundance: few; CDR3nt: TGTGCCATCAGTGGGCAGGAAGGCGAGCAGTACTTC; CDR3aa: CAISGQEGEQYF
d_gene: TRBD2; j_gene: TRBJ2-7; v_gene: TRBV6-4; abundance: .; CDR3nt: TGTGCCAGCAGTGACGGGGGAGGGCCCTACTTC; CDR3aa: CASSDGGGPYF
d_gene: TRBD1; j_gene: TRBJ2-7; v_gene: TRBV6-1; abundance: .; CDR3nt: TGTGCCAGCAGTGAGCGACAGGGCCTCTCCTACGAGCAGTACTTC; CDR3aa: CASSERQGLSYEQYF
d_gene: TRBD2; j_gene: TRBJ2-2; v_gene: TRBV7-9; abundance: .; CDR3nt: TGTGCCAGCAGCTTTTGGGGACTAGCGGGAGTTCGGAACACCGGGGAGCTGTTTTTT; CDR3aa: CASSFWGLAGVRNTGELFF
d_gene: .; j_gene: TRBJ1-3; v_gene: TRBV6-6; abundance: .; CDR3nt: TGTGCCAGCAGTTACGACGGGCGCTCTGGAAACACCATATATTTT; CDR3aa: CASSYDGRSGNTIYF
d_gene: TRBD2; j_gene: TRBJ2-5; v_gene: TRBV28; abundance: .; CDR3nt: TGTGCCAGCAGTCCCTCTAGCGGGGGTTACCAAGAGACCCAGTACTTC; CDR3aa: CASSPSSGGYQETQYF
d_gene: TRBD2; j_gene: TRBJ2-1; v_gene: TRBV7-2; abundance: .; CDR3nt: TGTGCCAGCAGCTCGACTAGCGGGAGAGGGAGCAATGAGCAGTTCTTC; CDR3aa: CASSSTSGRGSNEQFF
d_gene: .; j_gene: TRBJ2-7; v_gene: TRBV11-3; abundance: .; CDR3nt: TGTGCCAGCAGCTTGGACCCACCTCCCATCGAGCAGTACTTC; CDR3aa: CASSLDPPPIEQYF
d_gene: .; j_gene: TRBJ2-7; v_gene: TRBV6-6; abundance: .; CDR3nt: TGTGCCAGCAGTCCCCGTCGGGGTATGAACGAGCAGTACTTC; CDR3aa: CASSPRRGMNEQYF
d_gene: .; j_gene: TRBJ2-1; v_gene: TRBV5-1; abundance: .; CDR3nt: TGCGCCAGCAGCTTGGCCTCGTTGATAGCGGAACCCACGGGGAATGAGCAGTTCTTC; CDR3aa: CASSLASLIAEPTGNEQFF
d_gene: TRBD2; j_gene: TRBJ2-2; v_gene: TRBV6-4; abundance: .; CDR3nt: TGTGCCAGCAGTGACTCAACGGGAGGCCCCGGGGAGCTGTTTTTT; CDR3aa: CASSDSTGGPGELFF
d_gene: TRBD1; j_gene: TRBJ2-3; v_gene: TRBV30; abundance: .; CDR3nt: TGTGCCTGGAGTAGTTTGTGGACAGGGGGCCCAGATACGCAGTATTTT; CDR3aa: CAWSSLWTGGPDTQYF
d_gene: .; j_gene: TRBJ2-6; v_gene: TRBV27; abundance: .; CDR3nt: TGTGCCAGCAGTTTTCGGACTGGAGGGGCCAACGTCCTGACTTTC; CDR3aa: CASSFRTGGANVLTF
d_gene: .; j_gene: TRBJ1-5; v_gene: TRBV19; abundance: .; CDR3nt: TGTGCCAGTAGTTCAGGGGATCAGCCCCAGCATTTT; CDR3aa: CASSSGDQPQHF
d_gene: TRBD1; j_gene: TRBJ2-5; v_gene: TRBV5-1; abundance: .; CDR3nt: TGCGCCAGCAAAGAAAGGACAGGGGCAGAAGAGACCCAGTACTTC; CDR3aa: CASKERTGAEETQYF
d_gene: .; j_gene: TRBJ2-5; v_gene: TRBV5-1; abundance: once; CDR3nt: TGCGCCAGCAGCTTGGCGCAGAGACAAGAGACCCAGTACTTC; CDR3aa: CASSLAQRQETQYF
d_gene: TRBD1; j_gene: TRBJ2-7; v_gene: TRBV7-2; abundance: .; CDR3nt: TGTGCCAGCAGCTTAAACGGGGACAGTCGGGAGCAGTACTTC; CDR3aa: CASSLNGDSREQYF
d_gene: TRBD2; j_gene: TRBJ2-3; v_gene: TRBV4-2; abundance: .; CDR3nt: TGTGCCAGCAGCCAAGTTCGGCGGGAGGAGAGCACAGATACGCAGTATTTT; CDR3aa: CASSQVRREESTDTQYF
d_gene: TRBD2; j_gene: TRBJ2-7; v_gene: TRBV7-6; abundance: .; CDR3nt: TGTGCCAGCAGCTTAGGTCTAGCGGGCTACGAGCAGTACTTC; CDR3aa: CASSLGLAGYEQYF
d_gene: .; j_gene: TRBJ2-3; v_gene: TRBV18; abundance: once; CDR3nt: TGTGCCAGCTCACCACGAATTGCGGGACGTGGCACAGATACGCAGTATTTT; CDR3aa: CASSPRIAGRGTDTQYF
d_gene: .; j_gene: TRBJ2-2; v_gene: TRBV7-3; abundance: .; CDR3nt: TGTGCCAGCAGCTTAAATAGGGACACCGGGGAGCTGTTTTTT; CDR3aa: CASSLNRDTGELFF
d_gene: TRBD1; j_gene: TRBJ2-5; v_gene: TRBV7-9; abundance: .; CDR3nt: TGTGCCAGCAGCCTGGGACAGGGCGTCCGGGAGACCCAGTACTTC; CDR3aa: CASSLGQGVRETQYF
d_gene: .; j_gene: TRBJ1-1; v_gene: TRBV18; abundance: .; CDR3nt: TGTGCCAGCTCACCCAATAACAGGGCCCTTAACACTGAAGCTTTCTTT; CDR3aa: CASSPNNRALNTEAFF
d_gene: .; j_gene: TRBJ2-3; v_gene: TRBV7-7; abundance: once; CDR3nt: TGTGCCAGCAGCGCCGGATCGGGGGTCACAGATACGCAGTATTTT; CDR3aa: CASSAGSGVTDTQYF
d_gene: .; j_gene: TRBJ1-4; v_gene: TRBV11-2; abundance: .; CDR3nt: TGTGCCAGCAGCTTAGGAATAAATGAAAAACTGTTTTTT; CDR3aa: CASSLGINEKLFF
d_gene: .; j_gene: TRBJ1-4; v_gene: TRBV7-9; abundance: .; CDR3nt: TGTGCCAGCAGCCCGGGGGCGGGACTTAATGAAAAACTGTTTTTT; CDR3aa: CASSPGAGLNEKLFF
d_gene: .; j_gene: TRBJ2-1; v_gene: TRBV7-9; abundance: .; CDR3nt: TGTGCCAGCGGGCGAGGAGAGGGCACTGAGCAGTTCTTC; CDR3aa: CASGRGEGTEQFF
d_gene: TRBD1; j_gene: TRBJ2-5; v_gene: TRBV27; abundance: .; CDR3nt: TGTGCCAGCAGTCACAGGGGGTACCAAGAGACCCAGTACTTC; CDR3aa: CASSHRGYQETQYF
d_gene: .; j_gene: TRBJ2-7; v_gene: TRBV7-9; abundance: .; CDR3nt: TGTGCCAGCAGCACAGCCTACGAGCAGTACTTC; CDR3aa: CASSTAYEQYF